This TCR beta chain was identified in a study of T cell repertoires in cytomegalovirus infection. The overall study: Peptides in the study included HLA-C-restricted and HLA-B-restricted CMV epitopes. Carrying CMV and the relevant HLA type showed in public TCR beta signatures.

There are 12 residues in the CDR3. CDR1 is SQVTM and CDR2 is ANQGSEA in the germline V gene. Notes on the study in general: The ex vivo response showed dominance by HLA-C-restricted CMV-specific TCR beta clonotypes. Based on cumulative public TCR beta family frequency, carriers of CMV plus the relevant HLA were identified.

TCRdb processed the reads anew with MiXCR; each CDR3 protein has one entry. This table holds fewer than 350,000 distinct CDR3 sequences, just under 30% found once. This clonotype came up a few times. The antigen is undetermined. A junction end diverges from the germline sequence, so it may reflect a read error. The sequence derives from a human donor in good health (CMV status not recorded). Some clones in this sample may be carry-over from other donors' samples. V is TRBV29-1 and J is TRBJ2-7; TRBD1 agrees at 7 bases. Sequencing used cultured PBMCs, obtained from culture after CMV antigen stimulation. The DNA of the CDR3 is TGCAGCGCTGAAGGACAGGCCTACGAGCAGTACTTC. It yields the protein CSAEGQAYEQYF.